These 14 T cell receptor beta chains came from one sample sequenced in a study of shared clonotypes between healthy human individuals. Clones were read by immunoSEQ multiplex PCR, and TCRdb kept only the in-frame ones, dropping some. The table records roughly 1,000,000 clones, 70% to 80% of them present only once. The sequenced sample consisted of memory CD4+ T cells from PBMCs. Subset specified: CD45RA-negative fraction. Source of these receptors: a man younger than 35 in good health. Some clones in this sample may be carry-over from other donors' samples.

This chain links TRBV5-1 with TRBJ2-7; D is unclear. The CDR3 totals 15 residues. Germline CDR1 is SGHRS and CDR2 is YFSETQ. The germline V and J ends were trimmed by 2 bases and 2 bases, with 14 bases remaining between them. The DNA of the CDR3 is TGCGCCAGCAGCTTTGGCGGCGGAGATACCTACGAGCAGTACTTC. It specifies CASSFGGGDTYEQYF.

The chain is built from TRBV5-4 and TRBJ1-1, with D possibly matching TRBD1 (5 bases). Germline V gene sequence: CDR1 SGHNT, CDR2 YYREEE (reference sequence). The CDR3 totals 14 residues. Between the trimmed V and J ends, which lost 4 bases and 5 bases, there was a span of 15 bases. CDR3 DNA: TGTGCCAGCAGCCGACGGGACCAAGGGACTGAAGCTTTCTTT. This encodes CASSRRDQGTEAFF.

V gene TRBV11-2 combines with J gene TRBJ2-2, with 9 bases matching TRBD2. Germline loops: CDR1 SGHAT, CDR2 FQNNGV. The CDR3 runs 17 residues. V was clipped by 1 base and J by 5 bases; unmatched bases: 8. Here the CDR3 reads CASSLVVAGVRTGELFF. The CDR3 nucleotides read TGTGCCAGCAGCTTAGTCGTAGCGGGAGTAAGGACCGGGGAGCTGTTTTTT.

The rearrangement uses TRBV19 and TRBJ2-7; 11 bases fit TRBD2. This CDR3 has 22 residues. CDR1 LNHDA and CDR2 SQIVND come from the germline V gene (reference sequence). Trimming cost V 5 bases and J 0 bases; bases outside gene matches: 24. CDR3: CASSSRGNLAGGLPPSSYEQYF. CDR3 coding DNA: TGTGCCAGTAGTTCACGGGGGAATCTAGCGGGAGGCCTCCCCCCGAGCTCCTACGAGCAGTACTTC. Looking up the rest from reference TRBV19 and TRBJ2-7 gives the full variable domain: DGGITQSPKYLFRKEGQNVTLSCEQNLNHDAMYWYRQDPGQGLRLIYYSQIVNDFQKGDIAEGYSVSREKKESFPLTVTSAQKNPTAFYLCASSSRGNLAGGLPPSSYEQYFGPGTRLTVT.

V and J are TRBV6-6 and TRBJ2-7, with D uncertain. The V gene lost 0 bases and the J gene lost 2 bases, with 8 bases spanning the gap. The CDR3 spans 14 residues. The germline gives CDR1 MNHNY, CDR2 SVGAGI (reference sequence). This CDR3 reads CASSYSDRAYEQYF. CDR3 in DNA: TGTGCCAGCAGTTACTCAGACCGTGCCTACGAGCAGTACTTC.

The genes are TRBV28 and TRBJ2-5; possible D gene TRBD2, 6 bases. Trimming removed 4 bases from V and 9 bases from J, with 18 bases in between. This CDR3 has 14 amino acids. Germline V gene sequence: CDR1 MDHEN, CDR2 SYDVKM. The CDR3 nucleotides read TGTGCCAGCAGTTGGCCGACGGGGGTAGGGGCCCAGTACTTC. It specifies CASSWPTGVGAQYF.

The CDR3 sequence is CASSPGGREAEAFF. The CDR3 nucleotides are TGTGCCAGCAGCCCGGGGGGCCGAGAGGCTGAAGCTTTCTTT. The chain carries TRBV5-6 and TRBJ1-1, with TRBD1 as a possible D gene (6 bases). CDR3 length: 14 residues. The germline CDR1 and CDR2 sequences are SGHDT and YYEEEE. V lost 4 bases and J 6 bases, leaving 16 bases between the germline ends.

V and J are TRBV4-2 and TRBJ2-3, with a possible D match to TRBD2 (5 bases). Trimming stripped 0 bases from V and 3 bases from J, with 19 bases between. Germline-derived CDR1 and CDR2 are LGHNA and YNFKEQ. The length of the CDR3 is 18 residues. The CDR3 here is CASSQDLQWGVQTDTQYF. The CDR3 DNA reads as TGTGCCAGCAGCCAAGATCTCCAGTGGGGAGTTCAAACAGATACGCAGTATTTT.

The table lists this clone with many counts. The J gene is TRBJ1-4, the V gene TRBV6-1; D uncertain. Germline CDR1 and CDR2: MNHNS and SASEGT. Trimming left V 7 bases short and J 8 bases short, with 14 bases between. The CDR3 loop spans 13 amino acids. In DNA, the CDR3 is TGTGCCAGCATAGACCCTGGCGACGAAAAACTGTTTTTT. This translates into CASIDPGDEKLFF.

Of note for this clone: Other DNA sequences in the sample encode the same CDR3. The chain couples TRBV5-1 to TRBJ2-5; D is perhaps TRBD1 (5 bases). With 0 bases removed from V and 3 bases from J, the gap between germline ends came to 12 bases. Germline V gene lookup returns CDR1 SGHRS and CDR2 YFSETQ. This CDR3 contains 15 residues. The CDR3: CASSLGQGFEETQYF. CDR3 sequence (DNA): TGCGCCAGCAGCTTGGGGCAGGGTTTCGAAGAGACCCAGTACTTC.

This clone was seen more than once but under ten times. The CDR3 sequence: CASSLSRQGSQPQHF. The CDR3 DNA follows: TGTGCCAGCAGCTTGTCGAGACAGGGTTCTCAGCCCCAGCATTTT. The V gene is TRBV5-5, the J gene TRBJ1-5; 7 nucleotides align to TRBD1. J was trimmed by 6 bases and V by 1 base; bases with no gene match: 7. Germline values: CDR1 SGHKS, CDR2 YYEKEE (reference sequence). The CDR3 sequence is 15 residues long.

The chain combines TRBV7-9 with TRBJ2-1; D is possibly TRBD2 (8 bases). Germline V lookup: CDR1 SEHNR, CDR2 FQNEAQ (reference sequence). V shed 5 bases and J shed 12 bases, with 17 bases lying between them. This CDR3 contains 13 residues. The CDR3 sequence: CASSPLAGQTQFF. The CDR3 region has the DNA TGTGCCAGCAGCCCGTTAGCGGGACAGACGCAGTTCTTC.

The V call is TRBV28, the J call TRBJ2-5, with D possibly TRBD2 on 6 matching bases. Trimming removed 4 bases at V and 3 bases at J, with 12 bases between. From germline, CDR1 is MDHEN and CDR2 SYDVKM. The CDR3 is 14 amino acids. CDR3: CASSSGGRKETQYF. The CDR3 bases are TGTGCCAGCAGTTCGGGTGGGAGGAAAGAGACCCAGTACTTC.

The chain carries TRBV27 and TRBJ2-7; D is possibly TRBD1 (5 bases). Germline V CDR1 and CDR2: MNHEY, SMNVEV (reference sequence). The length of the CDR3 is 15 residues. Deletions cut 3 bases from V and 12 bases from J, with 24 bases between. The CDR3 spells CASSFIRSGQVWRYF. The CDR3 region has the DNA TGTGCCAGCAGTTTTATTCGCTCAGGGCAAGTGTGGCGGTACTTC.